This T cell receptor beta chain is from a study of cytomegalovirus exposure and HLA in healthy donors. Germline CDR1 is MNHEY and CDR2 is SVGAGI. This CDR3 is built from 16 residues. J gave up 4 bases and V 4 bases, and 7 bases lay outside the gene matches. TCRdb's table, derived via immunoSEQ multiplex PCR, lists solely in-frame clones and lacks some. The top ten hold approximately 8% of the sample, which has some 49,000 clones, around 94% seen once. The genes are TRBV6-5 and TRBJ2-1, with TRBD2 identical over 10 bases. Sequences were obtained from PBMCs. The clonotype was recovered from a woman between 18 and 29 years old in good health and CMV-seropositive. The CDR3 loop is CASSFRTSGGYNEQFF. CDR3 DNA: TGTGCCAGCAGTTTCCGGACTAGCGGAGGGTACAATGAGCAGTTCTTC.